In this sample, the clone carrying this T cell receptor (beta chain) turned up once. Across several immunoSEQ plates, the genomic DNA of each subset was split evenly. Original methodology: Filtering differed because ImmunoSEQ produced junction-only sequences that carried no quality scores. Clones were sequenced by immunoSEQ multiplex PCR, and TCRdb holds only the in-frame ones, with some missing. V and J calls and clone size are given by that table; D and trimming were obtained from the DNA. The sample has about 490,000 clones; roughly 80% are singletons. The sample belongs to a study of shared clonotypes between healthy human individuals. This CDR3 contains 16 residues. V was cut by 6 bases and J by 1 base, with 15 bases left in between. Looked up from germline, CDR1 is LNHDA and CDR2 is SQIVND (reference sequence).

The TCR was taken from a woman aged 40 to 50 in good health. Some clones in this sample may be carry-over from other donors' samples. The chain joins TRBV19 to TRBJ2-2, with D uncertain. What was sequenced was PBMCs. The CDR3 coding sequence is TGTGCCAGTAGATCCCCCAGACTTCAGAACACCGGGGAGCTGTTTTTT. Amino acid sequence: CASRSPRLQNTGELFF.